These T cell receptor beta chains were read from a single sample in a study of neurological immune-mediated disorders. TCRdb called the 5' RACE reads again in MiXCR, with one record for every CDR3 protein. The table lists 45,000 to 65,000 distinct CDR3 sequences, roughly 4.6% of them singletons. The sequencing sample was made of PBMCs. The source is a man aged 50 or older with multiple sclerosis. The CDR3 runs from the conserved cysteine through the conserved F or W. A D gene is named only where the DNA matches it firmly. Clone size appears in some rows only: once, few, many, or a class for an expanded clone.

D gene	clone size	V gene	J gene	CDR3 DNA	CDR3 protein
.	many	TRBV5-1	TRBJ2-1	TGCGCCAGCAGCCCTGGACAGAATCGTAACAATGAGCAGTTCTTC	CASSPGQNRNNEQFF
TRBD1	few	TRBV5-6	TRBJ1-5	TGTGCCAGCAGCCCAGGGACAGACATTGGGAGCAATCAGCCCCAGAATTTT	CASSPGTDIGSNQPQNF
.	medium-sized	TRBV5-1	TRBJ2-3	TGCGCCACCACCCCAGCCCCAGGGGGGGCTGATACGCAGTATTTT	CATTPAPGGADTQYF
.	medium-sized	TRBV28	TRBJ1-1	TGTGCCAGCAGCCCACGGAGTTTTGAAGCTTTCTTT	CASSPRSFEAFF
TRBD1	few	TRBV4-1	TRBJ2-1	TGCGCCAGCAGCCCCTCGAGTGAGGGGGCCTTCAATGAGCAGTTCTTC	CASSPSSEGAFNEQFF
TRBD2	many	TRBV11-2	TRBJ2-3	TGTGCCAGCAGCTTTCCCCTCGGGGCTAGCGGGAGGGCAGATACGCAGTATTTT	CASSFPLGASGRADTQYF
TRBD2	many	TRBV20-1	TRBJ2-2	TGCAGTGCTCCGACATTCCAAGGAGCGGGGGGCACCGGGGAGCTGTTTTTT	CSAPTFQGAGGTGELFF
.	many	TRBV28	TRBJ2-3	TGTGCCAGCAGTCCGCCCACCTTCTCGCCCCCAGATACGCAGTATTTT	CASSPPTFSPPDTQYF
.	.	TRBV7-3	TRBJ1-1	TGTGCCAGCAGCCCAAGGGGGGGGCGCGTGACTGAAGCTTTCTTT	CASSPRGGRVTEAFF
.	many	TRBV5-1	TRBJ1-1	TGCGCCAGCAGCATTACAATTCAGGGCAGCGTCACTGAAGCTTTCTTT	CASSITIQGSVTEAFF